A selection of T cell receptor beta chains follows, all from one sample in a study of blood T cell repertoires in COVID-19. Clones were read by immunoSEQ multiplex PCR, and TCRdb kept only the in-frame ones, dropping some. Here the sample spans some 200,000 clones, roughly 80% being singletons. Material: peripheral blood. Every receptor here comes from a woman between 70 and 85 years old with acute or convalescent COVID-19. Each CDR3 is given with its conserved first and last residue. Fields, in order: V gene, clone size, CDR3 protein. Rows give clone size only sometimes, using once, few, many, or a class for an expanded clone.

>TRBV4-1|NA
CASSQSPGGASYNEQFF
>TRBV20-1|NA
CSARVSDTQYF
>TRBV9|NA
CASSSIGTGENIQYF
>TRBV28|NA
CASRDSSKNIQYF
>TRBV4-2|NA
CASSQGWGTSGGSYEQYF
>TRBV14|NA
CASSRTAGLEQYF
>TRBV4-1|once
CASSPLGLAGGTTNTGELFF
>TRBV12-3/TRBV12-4|NA
CASSTDTRTQYF
>TRBV5-6|NA
CASNPPDNTEAFF
>TRBV11-2|NA
CASSPSPSYEQYF
>TRBV3-1/TRBV3-2|NA
CASSQASGKETQYF
>TRBV11-2|once
CASSLGTDNQPQHF
>TRBV2|few
CASRRGGNQPQHF
>TRBV9|NA
CASSVAGGQDNEQFF
>TRBV7-8|NA
CASSWGEMTQYF
>TRBV5-1|few
CASSLEGEVYTEAFF
>TRBV18|NA
CASSDDRVSYEQYF
>TRBV25-1|NA
CASASMGRGAEAFF